The clone carrying this TCR beta chain was seen ten or more times. No antigen is known for it. The data derive from a study of T cell repertoires in cytomegalovirus infection. Study outcomes and limitations: The study found HLA-C-restricted CMV-specific TCR beta clonotypes dominating the ex vivo response.

CDR1 is SGHTA, CDR2 FQGNSA, per germline. With 5 bases clipped from V and 6 bases from J, the junction kept 7 bases outside the gene matches. The CDR3 sequence is 15 residues long. A single record per CDR3 protein comes from TCRdb applying MiXCR to the reads. The data show 300,000 or so distinct CDR3 sequences, with approximately 25% seen just once and about 14% held by the top ten. This specimen was cultured PBMCs, taken from culture after CMV antigen stimulation. The rearrangement links TRBV7-2 to TRBJ2-7; 13 nucleotides line up with TRBD2. The receptor comes from a human donor in good health (CMV status not recorded). Some clones in this sample may be carry-over from other donors' samples. In DNA, the CDR3 is TGTGCCAGCAGCGGGGGACTAGCGGGATTCGTCGAGCAGTACTTC. Amino acid sequence: CASSGGLAGFVEQYF.